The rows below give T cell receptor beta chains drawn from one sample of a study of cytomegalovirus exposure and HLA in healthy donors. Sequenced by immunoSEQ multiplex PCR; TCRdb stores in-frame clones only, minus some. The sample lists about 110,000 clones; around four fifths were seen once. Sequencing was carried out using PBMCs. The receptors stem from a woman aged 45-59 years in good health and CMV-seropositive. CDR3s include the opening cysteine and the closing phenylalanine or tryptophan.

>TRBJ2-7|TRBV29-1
CSASGNIAGEQYF
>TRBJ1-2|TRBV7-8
CASSADRGQYYGYTF
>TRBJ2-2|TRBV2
CASGSRNTGELFF
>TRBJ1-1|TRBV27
CASSPGGSNTEAFF
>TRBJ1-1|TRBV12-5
CASGSTDRSVTEAFF
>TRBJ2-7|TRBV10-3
CAISGLAGGHEQYF
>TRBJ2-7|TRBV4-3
CASSQDREDEQYF
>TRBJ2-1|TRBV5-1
CASSLAGLADSYNEQFF
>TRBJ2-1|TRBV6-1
CASSAELAGGGEQFF
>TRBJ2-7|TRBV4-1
CASSLGLQGYEQYF
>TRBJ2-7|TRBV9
CASSVGQGFGEQYF
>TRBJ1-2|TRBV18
CASSPEETGPVAISGYTF
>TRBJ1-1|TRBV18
CASARGTLNTEAFF
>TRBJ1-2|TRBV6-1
CASNAGDGYTF
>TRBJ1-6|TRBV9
CASSVATGLRAPLHF
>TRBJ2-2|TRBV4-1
CASSQWWPSGTGELFF
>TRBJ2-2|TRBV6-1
CASSGRTAGELFF
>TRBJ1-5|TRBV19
CASSRPGTGADQPQHF
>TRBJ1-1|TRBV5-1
CASSYRPQGMNTEAFF
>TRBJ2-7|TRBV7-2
CASSSGLAAIYEQYF
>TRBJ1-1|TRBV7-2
CASSLATGTEAFF
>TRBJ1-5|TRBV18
CASSPSGNQPQHF
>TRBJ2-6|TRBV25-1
CASSEPSEDGANVLTF
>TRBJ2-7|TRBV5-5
CASSFDFRDTASREQYF
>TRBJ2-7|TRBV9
CASSVGIAGGPKEQYF
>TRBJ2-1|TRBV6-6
CASSYGGRAIEQFF
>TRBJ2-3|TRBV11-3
CASSLTTSTNTQYF
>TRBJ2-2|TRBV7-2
CASRSARTDKPGELFF
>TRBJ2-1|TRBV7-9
CSSSLGFRDRAGNEQFF
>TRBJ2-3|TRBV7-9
CASSPPGQSTDTQYF
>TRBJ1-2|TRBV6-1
CASRGDTYYGYTF
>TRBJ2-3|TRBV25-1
CASSDPRGGGAADTQYF
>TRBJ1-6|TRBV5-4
CASSLDRSDSPLHF
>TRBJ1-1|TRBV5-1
CASSPEGAGMNTEAFF
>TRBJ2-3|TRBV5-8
CASSLAGRETDTQYF
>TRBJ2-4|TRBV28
CASSLRDRRNSQYF
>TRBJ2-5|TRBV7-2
CASSLGGTLQETQYF
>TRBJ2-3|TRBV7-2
CASSSSPGDSNTQYF
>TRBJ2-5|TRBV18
CASSPQSGGTIKETQYF
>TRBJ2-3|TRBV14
CASSLRLAGATDTQYF
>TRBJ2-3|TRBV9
CASSVEASTDTQYF
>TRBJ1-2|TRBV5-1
CASSSERAGYGYTF
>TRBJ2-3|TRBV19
CASREFSTDTQYF
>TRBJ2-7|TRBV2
CASSEALTSPQYF
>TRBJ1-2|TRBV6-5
CASSYGGGSTGYTF
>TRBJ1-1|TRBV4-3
CASSQDRISNTEAFF
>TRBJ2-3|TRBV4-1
CASSQPGTSGTTTDTQYF
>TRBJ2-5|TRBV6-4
CATSDRDFGGRWAQETQYF
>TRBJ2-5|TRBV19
CASSIAGGSETQYF
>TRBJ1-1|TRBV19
CASKEGQGSMNTEAFF
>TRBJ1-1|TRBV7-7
CASSRTGGTEAFF
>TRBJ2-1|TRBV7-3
CASSLDRGTHNEQFF
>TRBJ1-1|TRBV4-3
CASREGSRNTEAFF
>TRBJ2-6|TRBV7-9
CASSLGGPGANVLTF
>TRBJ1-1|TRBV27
CASSFTLNTEAFF